Below, 19 T cell receptor beta chains from the same sample are listed, as sequenced in a study of CD8 T cells in Susac syndrome. Reverse transcription of about 0.5 to 1 ug RNA was carried out with random hexamers. TCRdb reprocessed the immunoSEQ multiplex PCR reads via MiXCR and lists one record per CDR3 protein. Among some 160,000 distinct CDR3 sequences listed, 95% were seen once. The sample taken for sequencing was CD4+ T cells from PBMCs. These receptors originate from a human donor with Susac syndrome.

The rearrangement links TRBV18 to TRBJ1-1; D gene ambiguous. Looked up from germline, CDR1 is KGHSH and CDR2 is LQKENI. CDR3 size: 13 residues. V shed 8 bases and J shed 0 bases, with 10 bases lying between them. CDR3 coding DNA: TGTGCCAGCGCGGACGGACTGAACACTGAAGCTTTCTTT. It specifies CASADGLNTEAFF.

The CDR3 spells CSARSGGGSYGYTF. The CDR3, as DNA: TGCAGTGCTCGTTCAGGGGGTGGTAGCTATGGCTACACCTTC. This chain links TRBV20-1 with TRBJ1-2; 7 nucleotides match TRBD1. Looked up from germline, CDR1 is DFQATT and CDR2 is SNEGSKA (reference sequence). The CDR3 extends over 14 amino acids. V gave up 5 bases and J gave up 4 bases; unmatched junction bases: 10.

DNA for the CDR3: TGCAGCCTTGTGGGGGGCCTCGGGGGGGAGACCCAGTACTTC. Translated: CSLVGGLGGETQYF. V is TRBV29-1 and J is TRBJ2-5; weak D call: TRBD2 (7 bases). V shed 8 bases and J shed 5 bases, with 21 bases lying between them. From germline, CDR1 is SQVTM and CDR2 ANQGSEA. The CDR3 consists of 14 residues.

The chain has TRBV5-1 and TRBJ2-7; 9 nucleotides match TRBD2. This CDR3 contains 13 residues. Germline trimming cut 5 bases from V and 9 bases from J; bases unmatched to any gene: 9. Germline V gene lookup returns CDR1 SGHRS and CDR2 YFSETQ. The CDR3 is CASSPGTSSGQYF. CDR3 DNA sequence: TGCGCCAGCAGTCCCGGGACTAGCAGCGGGCAGTACTTC.

The chain links TRBV12-3 or TRBV12-4 to TRBJ1-1; D unclear. There are 15 residues in the CDR3. The V gene lost 6 bases and the J gene lost 4 bases, with 18 bases spanning the gap. CDR3 sequence: CASSSPPVGGTEAFF. CDR3 DNA: TGTGCCAGCAGCTCCCCCCCCGTCGGTGGCACTGAAGCTTTCTTT.

This clonotype was recorded once. The gene calls are TRBV20-1 and TRBJ2-7; D is unresolved. Looked up from germline, CDR1 is DFQATT and CDR2 is SNEGSKA (reference sequence). This CDR3 region has 15 residues. Between the trimmed V and J ends, which lost 5 bases and 2 bases, there was a span of 19 bases. CDR3 loop: CSAPLRANGAYEQYF. CDR3 nucleotides: TGCAGTGCTCCCCTTAGGGCCAATGGGGCCTACGAGCAGTACTTC.

The chain employs TRBV6-2 or TRBV6-3 and TRBJ1-1; D may be TRBD1 (5 bases). The germline V gene has CDR1 MNHEY and CDR2 SVGEGT. The CDR3 loop spans 15 amino acids. Trimming removed 4 bases at V and 8 bases at J, with 20 bases between. CDR3 residues: CASSLGRGARREAFF. The CDR3 DNA reads as TGTGCCAGCAGTTTGGGCCGAGGGGCCAGGAGAGAAGCTTTCTTT.

This clonotype was detected once. The chain has TRBV4-1 and TRBJ2-1, with D possibly being TRBD2 (6 bases). The V end lost 0 bases, the J end lost 9 bases, and 15 bases lay between the germline ends. The CDR3 contains 15 residues. Germline CDR1 reads MGHRA; CDR2 reads YSYEKL. The CDR3: CASSQDSGRSLEQFF. The DNA for the CDR3 is TGCGCCAGCAGCCAAGATAGCGGCAGGTCTCTTGAGCAGTTCTTC.

This chain joins TRBV6-1 and TRBJ2-2, with D possibly TRBD1 on 7 matching bases. The germline gives CDR1 MNHNS, CDR2 SASEGT. The CDR3 consists of 17 residues. Trimming cost V 8 bases and J 2 bases, with 21 bases left between them. The CDR3 DNA follows: TGTGCCAGCCGGGAGTTCTGGGGACAGCTAAACACCGGGGAGCTGTTTTTT. Translated, it gives CASREFWGQLNTGELFF.

The V and J genes are TRBV27 and TRBJ2-5; 12 bases are a match to TRBD2. The CDR3 totals 15 residues. CDR1 and CDR2 from the germline V gene are MNHEY and SMNVEV (reference sequence). V shed 5 bases and J 4 bases; nucleotides not matched to a gene: 5. The CDR3 loop reads CASSELAGGRETQYF. The DNA of the CDR3 is TGTGCCAGCAGTGAACTAGCGGGGGGCAGAGAGACCCAGTACTTC.

The V and J genes are TRBV29-1 and TRBJ2-7, with D perhaps being TRBD1 or TRBD2 (5 bases each). The CDR3 sequence is 13 residues long. The V end lost 3 bases, the J end lost 5 bases, and 14 bases lay between the germline ends. CDR1 SQVTM and CDR2 ANQGSEA come from the germline V gene. CDR3 sequence: CSVEGDGLHEQYF. The CDR3, as DNA: TGCAGCGTTGAGGGGGACGGCCTCCACGAGCAGTACTTC.

The chain links TRBV5-1 to TRBJ2-5; 7 positions match TRBD2. The germline V gene encodes CDR1 SGHRS and CDR2 YFSETQ. Trimming at V came to 3 bases and at J to 2 bases, leaving 13 bases not matched to a gene. This CDR3 comprises 17 residues. The CDR3 DNA sequence: TGCGCCAGCAGCTCTGGAGTCAGACTAGCCCTACAAGAGACCCAGTACTTC. Translation gives CASSSGVRLALQETQYF.

In this sample, this clonotype turned up once. The V gene is TRBV20-1, the J gene TRBJ2-5; no firm D call. The V gene lost 4 bases and the J gene lost 7 bases, with 13 bases spanning the gap. Germline CDR1 and CDR2: DFQATT and SNEGSKA (reference sequence). CDR3 size: 12 residues. Here the CDR3 DNA reads TGCAGTGCTATTCCCCTCTTAGGGACCCAGTACTTC. Translation gives CSAIPLLGTQYF.

This clonotype has just a few counts. This chain's CDR3 is CASSPGPNTGELFF. Written as DNA, the CDR3 is TGTGCCAGTAGTCCAGGACCGAACACCGGGGAGCTGTTTTTT. The chain employs TRBV19 and TRBJ2-2; D unresolved. Germline lookup yields CDR1 LNHDA and CDR2 SQIVND (reference sequence). Trimming took off 5 bases at V and 0 bases at J, with 7 bases between the two ends. The length of the CDR3 is 14 residues.

The genes are TRBV15 and TRBJ2-7; no clear D. V lost 6 bases, J lost 1 base, and 16 bases lay in between. CDR1 and CDR2 (germline): LNHNV, YYDKDF (reference sequence). CDR3 length: 15 residues. The CDR3 spells CATRSRLLGSYEQYF. CDR3 DNA sequence: TGTGCCACCAGAAGTCGGCTATTGGGTTCCTACGAGCAGTACTTC.

V gene TRBV2 combines with J gene TRBJ2-5, with D perhaps TRBD1 (5 bases). Germline CDR1 is SNHLY and CDR2 is FYNNEI. The V end lost 11 bases, the J end lost 3 bases, and 16 bases lay between the germline ends. This CDR3 is built from 13 residues. CDR3 in amino acids: CAVPPAGKETQYF. The CDR3 DNA sequence: TGTGCCGTACCCCCCGCAGGGAAAGAGACCCAGTACTTC.

V usage is TRBV20-1 and J usage is TRBJ2-7, with D tentatively TRBD2 (5 bases). The V and J ends lost 2 bases and 6 bases respectively, with 17 bases between them. CDR3 length equals 14 residues. Germline V CDR1 and CDR2: DFQATT, SNEGSKA (reference sequence). The CDR3: CSARTIRRHPEQYF. DNA for the CDR3: TGCAGTGCTAGAACCATCAGGAGGCATCCCGAGCAGTACTTC.

V gene TRBV7-8 combines with J gene TRBJ1-4; 8 positions match TRBD1. V was clipped by 2 bases and J by 3 bases; unmatched bases: 5. The CDR3 extends over 16 amino acids. Germline CDR1 reads SGHVS; CDR2 reads FQNEAQ. CDR3 nucleotides: TGTGCCAGCAGCTTAAGGGGGGACAGGCCTAATGAAAAACTGTTTTTT. Its translation is CASSLRGDRPNEKLFF.

The rearrangement uses TRBV25-1 and TRBJ1-1; tentatively, D is TRBD1 (6 bases). The V gene's germline CDR1 is MGHDK and CDR2 SYGVNS. CDR3 length: 16 residues. V was clipped by 1 base and J by 3 bases, with 15 bases between them. The CDR3 loop reads CASSELRGTRDTEAFF. The CDR3 DNA reads as TGTGCCAGCAGTGAATTGAGGGGGACTCGGGACACTGAAGCTTTCTTT.